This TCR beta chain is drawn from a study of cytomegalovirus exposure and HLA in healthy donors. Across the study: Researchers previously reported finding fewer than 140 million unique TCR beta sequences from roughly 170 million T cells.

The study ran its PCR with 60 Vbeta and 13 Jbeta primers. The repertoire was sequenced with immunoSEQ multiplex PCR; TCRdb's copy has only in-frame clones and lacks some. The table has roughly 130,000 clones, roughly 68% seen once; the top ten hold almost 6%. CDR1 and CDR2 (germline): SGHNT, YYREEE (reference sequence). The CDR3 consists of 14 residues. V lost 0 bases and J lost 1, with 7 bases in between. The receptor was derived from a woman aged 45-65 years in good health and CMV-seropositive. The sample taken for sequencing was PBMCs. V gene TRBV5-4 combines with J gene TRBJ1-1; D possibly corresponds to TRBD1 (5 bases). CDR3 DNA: TGTGCCAGCAGCTTGGTTACAGGGAACACTGAAGCTTTCTTT. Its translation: CASSLVTGNTEAFF.